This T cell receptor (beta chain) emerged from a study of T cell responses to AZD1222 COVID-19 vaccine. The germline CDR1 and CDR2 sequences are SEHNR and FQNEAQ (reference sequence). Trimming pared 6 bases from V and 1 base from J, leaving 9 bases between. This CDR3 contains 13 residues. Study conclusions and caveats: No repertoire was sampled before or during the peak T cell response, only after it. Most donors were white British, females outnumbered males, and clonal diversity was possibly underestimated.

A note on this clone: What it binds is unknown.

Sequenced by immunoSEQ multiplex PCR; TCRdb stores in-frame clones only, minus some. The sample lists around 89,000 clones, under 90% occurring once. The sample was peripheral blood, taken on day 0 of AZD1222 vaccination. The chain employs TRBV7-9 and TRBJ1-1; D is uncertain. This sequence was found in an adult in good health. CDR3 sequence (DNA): TGTGCCAGCAGTCCCCGGACGAACACTGAAGCTTTCTTT. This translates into CASSPRTNTEAFF. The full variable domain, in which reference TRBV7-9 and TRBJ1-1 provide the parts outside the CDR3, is DTGVSQNPRHKITKRGQNVTFRCDPISEHNRLYWYRQTLGQGPEFLTYFQNEAQLEKSRLLSDRFSAERPKGSFSTLEIQRTEQGDSAMYLCASSPRTNTEAFFGQGTRLTVV.